This record covers a single T cell receptor (beta chain). Its specific antigen is unknown. Base qualities are missing; no much larger clone stands one base away. The trial excluded patients who had a history of autoimmune disease or were on systemic immunosuppression. Peripheral blood for TCR sequencing was collected from all dose cohorts at baseline, on cycle 4 day 1, and on cycle 7 day 1. Samples came from an open-label, multicenter, first-in-human phase I dose-escalation trial of ivuxolimab. Adults with locally advanced or metastatic melanoma, renal cell, hepatocellular, or head and neck squamous cell carcinoma were enrolled in the trial. Before TCR sequencing, CD4+ and CD8+ T cells were separately sorted from peripheral blood. The data were taken from a study of OX40 agonist ivuxolimab in advanced cancers. Describing the broader study: Ivuxolimab was an agonistic, fully human IgG2 monoclonal antibody directed against OX40 (CD134), a costimulatory receptor. Intravenous ivuxolimab was administered to patients every 2 weeks at six dose levels: 0.01, 0.1, 0.3, 1.5, 3 and 10 mg/kg. Among the roughly 52 dose-escalation patients, 19 had hepatocellular carcinoma, roughly 15 melanoma, 9 renal cell carcinoma and 9 head and neck cancer. A male proportion of approximately 83% and a mean age of approximately 60 years, ranging from 23 to 79, were recorded for the dose-escalation cohort. Patients were allowed to have had prior anti-PD-1, anti-PD-L1 or anti-CTLA-4 therapy, and approximately 40% of the dose-escalation patients had been treated with checkpoint inhibitors. Partial responses occurred in three dose-escalation patients: two with cutaneous melanoma and one with hepatocellular carcinoma. Peripheral TCRbeta sequencing was intended to test whether TCR sequence diversity was altered and clonal T-cell expansion was caused by ivuxolimab. The paper reports the monotherapy dose-escalation portion (N of about 51 patients) of the phase I ivuxolimab trial.

To sequence the TCRbeta CDR3 region, genomic DNA was isolated from the sorted cells. The immunoSEQ Assay was used to sequence the TCRbeta CDR3 regions. TCRdb's version of the immuneACCESS table is confined to in-frame rearrangements and falls short of the full clone set. An unresolved V gene accounts for under half of the shortfall where checked; the remainder is of unknown origin. Present in this sample are approximately 130,000 clones, approximately 90% of which were seen just once. 0.9% to 1.2% of the sample comes from the top ten. The CDR3 holds 14 amino acids from the cysteine to the phenylalanine. Only the CDR3 DNA is retained, 42 bases long and in frame from the first base. The germline V gene supplies CDR1 MNHEY and CDR2 SVGAGI. V is clipped by 5 bases and J by 9 bases, and the sequence between their germline boundaries is 17 bases long. Results the study describes overall, beyond this receptor: Which antigens the clonally expanded peripheral T cells were specific for was not determined. Clonal expansion of both CD4+ and CD8+ blood T cells was observed from baseline to week 6 at doses 0.1 to 3.0 mg/kg. On average, CD8+ T cells showed more expanded clones than CD4+ T cells after ivuxolimab. In the 0.1-3.0 mg/kg groups, partial responders were among the patients with the lowest normalized peripheral clonal expansion, particularly in CD8+ T cells. Low levels of normalized T-cell clonal expansion were also seen in some patients who did not respond.

Here the sequenced sample was CD4+ or CD8+ T cells sorted from blood, taken in a trial of the OX40 agonist ivuxolimab. This TCR was sampled from an adult with an advanced solid tumor such as melanoma, head and neck, liver or kidney cancer. Rearrangement joined TRBV6-5 to TRBJ2-1, with no confidently assigned D gene. The CDR3 region has the sequence CASSLQPGNSEQFF. The nucleotide sequence reads TGTGCCAGCAGTCTCCAACCAGGCAACAGTGAGCAGTTCTTC.